Shown below are 23 T cell receptor beta chains from a single sample sequenced in a study of T cell changes during pregnancy in multiple sclerosis. Sequenced by immunoSEQ multiplex PCR; TCRdb stores in-frame clones only, minus some. The sample lists approximately 90,000 clones; 91% were seen once. The sequencing used peripheral blood, collected after pregnancy. The receptors come from a female donor in good health, enrolled as a control in a pregnancy study.

V is TRBV7-9 and J is TRBJ2-7; 9 bases line up with TRBD1. V gave up 5 bases and J gave up 5 bases; unmatched junction bases: 4. The CDR3 has 13 amino acids. In germline, CDR1 is SEHNR, CDR2 FQNEAQ (reference sequence). CDR3 residues: CASSPQGANEQYF. CDR3 nucleotide sequence: TGTGCCAGCAGCCCACAGGGGGCGAACGAGCAGTACTTC.

CDR3 coding DNA: TGCGCCAGCAGCCAAGAGGGGGCCTCCTACGAGCAGTACTTC. This sequence encodes CASSQEGASYEQYF. This chain joins TRBV4-3 and TRBJ2-7, with D perhaps matching TRBD1 (6 bases). Germline V gives CDR1 LGHNA, CDR2 YSLEER. This CDR3 contains 14 residues. Trimming took off 0 bases at V and 0 bases at J, with 6 bases between the two ends.

The chain employs TRBV5-1 and TRBJ2-7; 9 nucleotides align to TRBD1. CDR1 is SGHRS, CDR2 YFSETQ, per germline. The CDR3 consists of 13 residues. V lost 4 bases, J lost 3 bases, and 2 bases stayed unmatched. The CDR3 sequence is CASSKGQGYEQYF. CDR3 bases: TGCGCCAGCAGCAAGGGACAGGGCTACGAGCAGTACTTC. Together with reference TRBV5-1 and TRBJ2-7, the CDR3 gives the full variable domain: KAGVTQTPRYLIKTRGQQVTLSCSPISGHRSVSWYQQTPGQGLQFLFEYFSETQRNKGNFPGRFSGRQFSNSRSEMNVSTLELGDSALYLCASSKGQGYEQYFGPGTRLTVT.

The V and J genes are TRBV28 and TRBJ2-7; D possibly corresponds to TRBD2 (6 bases). V lost 6 bases to trimming and J lost 2 bases, with 14 bases between them. CDR1 is MDHEN and CDR2 is SYDVKM in the germline V gene. This CDR3 is built from 14 residues. CDR3 sequence reads: CASRLGTRTYEQYF. DNA of the CDR3: TGTGCCAGCAGACTCGGGACTCGAACCTACGAGCAGTACTTC.

This sequence joins TRBV28 and TRBJ2-5; 7 nucleotides match TRBD1. The V and J ends lost 6 bases and 2 bases, in that order; junction bases with no gene match: 9. Germline lookup yields CDR1 MDHEN and CDR2 SYDVKM. The length of the CDR3 is 15 residues. In DNA, the CDR3 is TGTGCCAGCAGGAGACCAGGGACAGCTCAAGAGACCCAGTACTTC. Amino acid sequence: CASRRPGTAQETQYF. Filled out from reference TRBV28 and TRBJ2-5, the complete variable domain reads DVKVTQSSRYLVKRTGEKVFLECVQDMDHENMFWYRQDPGLGLRLIYFSYDVKMKEKGDIPEGYSVSREKKERFSLILESASTNQTSMYLCASRRPGTAQETQYFGPGTRLLVL.

The rearrangement uses TRBV6-1 and TRBJ1-1; TRBD1 matches 8 bases. This CDR3 region has 15 residues. The trim removed 4 bases at V and 6 bases at J, leaving 10 bases unmatched. Per the germline V gene, CDR1 is MNHNS and CDR2 is SASEGT. The CDR3 nucleotides read TGTGCCAGCAGTGGGAGGGGCAGGGGGCTTCCTGAAGCTTTCTTT. Translating gives CASSGRGRGLPEAFF.

J is TRBJ2-1 and V is TRBV18; 10 nucleotides match TRBD2. The V and J ends lost 3 bases and 7 bases, in that order; junction bases with no gene match: 9. The CDR3 spans 16 residues. Per the germline V gene, CDR1 is KGHSH and CDR2 is LQKENI. This CDR3 reads CASSPQSGGALNEQFF. In DNA, the CDR3 is TGTGCCAGCTCACCGCAAAGCGGGGGGGCTCTGAATGAGCAGTTCTTC.

V usage is TRBV19 and J usage is TRBJ1-2, with 7 bases fitting TRBD1. V was clipped by 2 bases and J by 4 bases; unmatched bases: 7. CDR1 and CDR2 from the germline V gene are LNHDA and SQIVND (reference sequence). The length of the CDR3 is 15 residues. For the CDR3, the DNA is TGTGCCAGTAGTATAAGGGCTGACAGGGTCTATGGCTACACCTTC. Protein product: CASSIRADRVYGYTF.

The V and J genes are TRBV7-8 and TRBJ1-1; D remains unclear. The CDR3 loop spans 15 amino acids. CDR1 and CDR2 (germline): SGHVS, FQNEAQ. The V end lost 5 bases, the J end lost 4 bases, and 17 bases lay between the germline ends. The CDR3 DNA follows: TGTGCCAGCAGCAGCTCGCGAGGACGGGGCACTGAAGCTTTCTTT. It yields the protein CASSSSRGRGTEAFF.

The chain joins TRBV27 to TRBJ1-1; D call uncertain. V lost 6 bases and J lost 5, with 10 bases in between. The germline V gene encodes CDR1 MNHEY and CDR2 SMNVEV (reference sequence). The CDR3 runs 12 residues. CDR3 protein: CASSYGGTEAFF. For the CDR3, the DNA is TGTGCCAGCAGCTACGGAGGGACTGAAGCTTTCTTT.

This sequence joins TRBV5-6 and TRBJ1-4, with D unresolved. The V end lost 2 bases, the J end lost 4 bases, and 12 bases lay between the germline ends. This CDR3 is 15 amino acids long. CDR1 is SGHDT, CDR2 YYEEEE, per germline. CDR3 in DNA: TGTGCCAGCAGCTTCGGGGAGTATAGTAATGAAAAACTGTTTTTT. It codes for CASSFGEYSNEKLFF.

This clone was detected once. The chain is built from TRBV30 and TRBJ1-2; TRBD1 aligns across 7 bases. Unmatched junction bases numbered 7, after V lost 5 bases and J lost 4 bases. The CDR3 is 13 residues long. From germline, CDR1 is GTSNPN and CDR2 SVGIG (reference sequence). This CDR3 is CAWSGQRIYGYTF. CDR3 coding DNA: TGTGCCTGGTCGGGACAGCGAATCTATGGCTACACCTTC. Full variable domain (missing parts from reference TRBV30 and TRBJ1-2): SQTIHQWPATLVQPVGSPLSLECTVEGTSNPNLYWYRQAAGRGLQLLFYSVGIGQISSEVPQNLSASRPQDRQFILSSKKLLLSDSGFYLCAWSGQRIYGYTFGSGTRLTVV.

The CDR3: CASSQAAGSVNNEQFF. Here the CDR3 DNA reads TGTGCCAGCAGCCAAGCGGCGGGGTCGGTGAACAATGAGCAGTTCTTC. This chain connects TRBV4-2 to TRBJ2-1; weak D call: TRBD2 (6 bases). The V end was cut by 1 base, the J end by 5 bases, with 15 bases between. CDR3 size: 16 residues. In germline, CDR1 is LGHNA, CDR2 YNFKEQ.

The chain joins TRBV5-6 to TRBJ1-3, with D maybe TRBD1 (6 bases). Germline-derived CDR1 and CDR2 are SGHDT and YYEEEE. Trimming removed 1 base at V and 1 base at J, with 12 bases between. The CDR3 loop spans 16 amino acids. The CDR3 loop reads CASSLRGGLSGNTIYF. CDR3 nucleotide sequence: TGTGCCAGCAGCTTGAGAGGGGGATTGTCTGGAAACACCATATATTTT.

V gene TRBV7-9 combines with J gene TRBJ1-3, with D perhaps matching TRBD1 (5 bases). Germline V gene sequence: CDR1 SEHNR, CDR2 FQNEAQ (reference sequence). V lost 5 bases to trimming and J lost 0 bases, with 17 bases between them. The CDR3 is 17 amino acids. The DNA for the CDR3 is TGTGCCAGCAGCCCACCGGGGGGTACTCTCTCTGGAAACACCATATATTTT. As protein: CASSPPGGTLSGNTIYF.

This clone was seen more than once but under ten times. The rearrangement links TRBV6-5 to TRBJ1-2; D is ambiguous. The CDR3 is 13 residues long. The germline V gene has CDR1 MNHEY and CDR2 SVGAGI. The germline V and J ends were trimmed by 6 bases and 4 bases, with 12 bases remaining between them. The CDR3 nucleotides read TGTGCCAGCAGGAGAGGGCCCACCTATGGCTACACCTTC. Residues: CASRRGPTYGYTF.

The V call is TRBV4-3, the J call TRBJ2-1; TRBD2 aligns across 8 bases. CDR1 is LGHNA and CDR2 is YSLEER in the germline V gene. The CDR3 totals 14 residues. V was pared by 1 base and J by 15 bases, with 11 bases of the junction left unmatched. The CDR3 DNA follows: TGCGCCAGCAGCCAAGTCCTTACTAGCGGACCGGGGTTCTTC. Translating gives CASSQVLTSGPGFF.

This rearrangement joins TRBV4-1 to TRBJ1-1, with D perhaps matching TRBD1 (6 bases). Trimming shortened V by 3 bases and J by 6 bases, and 17 bases separated the two germline ends. This CDR3 is 15 amino acids long. Germline V gives CDR1 MGHRA, CDR2 YSYEKL. The CDR3 DNA reads TGCGCCAGCAGCCATCCCGACAGGCGAATAGCTGAAGCTTTCTTT. Protein: CASSHPDRRIAEAFF.

In its sample, this clone was seen once. The gene calls are TRBV28 and TRBJ2-7, with TRBD1 matching 8 bases. V dropped 5 bases and J dropped 6; count of bases not matched to a gene: 9. Germline CDR1 is MDHEN and CDR2 is SYDVKM. The CDR3 spans 14 residues. The CDR3 is CASSIRTGRLEQYF. DNA of the CDR3: TGTGCCAGCAGTATTAGGACAGGGAGGCTCGAGCAGTACTTC. Combining the CDR3 with reference TRBV28 and TRBJ2-7 gives the whole variable domain DVKVTQSSRYLVKRTGEKVFLECVQDMDHENMFWYRQDPGLGLRLIYFSYDVKMKEKGDIPEGYSVSREKKERFSLILESASTNQTSMYLCASSIRTGRLEQYFGPGTRLTVT.

The chain joins TRBV11-2 to TRBJ1-6; the D gene is possibly TRBD1 (6 bases). Trimming took 3 bases from V and 5 from J, leaving 11 bases between them. The CDR3 is made up of 15 amino acids. From germline, CDR1 is SGHAT and CDR2 FQNNGV. CDR3 nucleotides: TGTGCCAGCAGCTTGTCTGGGGGCGATAATTCACCCCTCCACTTT. Translated, it gives CASSLSGGDNSPLHF.

The table lists this clone with many counts. The chain links TRBV25-1 to TRBJ1-6; D remains ambiguous. Trimming took 1 base from V and 9 from J, leaving 4 bases between them. The CDR3 is 12 amino acids. Germline V CDR1 and CDR2: MGHDK, SYGVNS. The CDR3 nucleotides are TGTGCCAGCAGTGAATGGGCTTCACCCCTCCACTTT. This codes for CASSEWASPLHF.

CDR3 in DNA: TGTGCCAGCAGCTTAGGGACAGGGTTAGTCGATGAGCAGTTCTTC. It codes for CASSLGTGLVDEQFF. The chain couples TRBV11-2 to TRBJ2-1; 8 bases are shared with TRBD1. Germline loops: CDR1 SGHAT, CDR2 FQNNGV. The trim removed 1 base at V and 8 bases at J, leaving 7 bases unmatched. The CDR3 extends over 15 amino acids.

This chain joins TRBV4-3 and TRBJ1-2; D gene ambiguous. Germline CDR1 reads LGHNA; CDR2 reads YSLEER. The CDR3 is made up of 16 amino acids. The V end lost 1 base, the J end lost 5 bases, and 17 bases lay between the germline ends. The CDR3 loop is CASSQARQYGLYGYTF. The CDR3 DNA is TGCGCCAGCAGCCAAGCTCGGCAGTACGGGTTATATGGCTACACCTTC.